This entry lists 29 T cell receptor beta chains sequenced from one sample in a study of patients with pleural tuberculosis. TCRdb reprocessed the reads with MiXCR, giving one entry per CDR3 protein. In the table there are 45,000 to 60,000 distinct CDR3 sequences, approximately 7.5% of which are singletons. These receptor sequences come from a human donor with pleural tuberculosis.

This clonotype occurred many times. The genes are TRBV6-2 or TRBV6-3 and TRBJ1-5; D is unclear. V lost 1 base, J lost 1 base, and 11 bases lay in between. Germline CDR1 and CDR2: MNHEY and SVGEGT. The CDR3 extends over 16 amino acids. CDR3 region: CASSYFGVRSNQPQHF. The CDR3 DNA reads TGTGCCAGCAGTTACTTCGGGGTTCGAAGCAATCAGCCCCAGCATTTT.

This clonotype was observed a few times. This sequence joins TRBV20-1 and TRBJ2-7, with D unclear. V was trimmed by 4 bases and J by 1 base, leaving 14 bases between them. The CDR3 covers 14 residues. Germline CDR1 reads DFQATT; CDR2 reads SNEGSKA (reference sequence). The CDR3 region is CSATQDGSSYEQYF. The CDR3 bases are TGCAGTGCTACCCAGGACGGTTCTTCCTACGAGCAGTACTTC.

At least ten counts were recorded for this clonotype. This chain connects TRBV4-2 to TRBJ1-1, with TRBD1 as a possible D gene (5 bases). The CDR3 has 14 residues. Germline CDR1 and CDR2: LGHNA and YNFKEQ. Trimming removed 3 bases from V and 1 base from J, with 9 bases in between. The CDR3 here is CASSHLGANTEAFF. The CDR3 nucleotides read TGTGCCAGCAGCCATCTTGGGGCGAACACTGAAGCTTTCTTT.

This clonotype was seen at least ten times. V usage is TRBV28 and J usage is TRBJ1-5; D gene unclear. Germline assignment: CDR1 MDHEN and CDR2 SYDVKM. V lost 6 bases and J lost 6, with 6 bases in between. CDR3 size: 11 residues. Written as DNA, the CDR3 is TGTGCCAGCAGCTCGCCTCAGCCCCAGCATTTT. Protein: CASSSPQPQHF. The complete variable domain, with remaining parts taken from reference TRBV28 and TRBJ1-5, reads DVKVTQSSRYLVKRTGEKVFLECVQDMDHENMFWYRQDPGLGLRLIYFSYDVKMKEKGDIPEGYSVSREKKERFSLILESASTNQTSMYLCASSSPQPQHFGDGTRLSIL.

This clonotype was picked up many times. The J gene is TRBJ2-3, the V gene TRBV12-3 or TRBV12-4; TRBD2 aligns across 7 bases. Losses at the gene ends were 2 bases for V and 5 bases for J; bases not matched to a gene: 10. The CDR3 loop spans 16 amino acids. The chain's CDR3 is CASSLILAEAGDTQYF. The DNA of the CDR3 is TGTGCCAGCAGTTTAATTCTAGCGGAGGCAGGAGATACGCAGTATTTT.

This clonotype came up many times. The rearrangement joins TRBV28 to TRBJ1-1; D is undetermined. Trimming stripped 8 bases from V and 1 base from J, with 11 bases between. The CDR3 contains 13 residues. The germline gives CDR1 MDHEN, CDR2 SYDVKM. This CDR3 reads CASSLDGNTEAFF. DNA for the CDR3: TGTGCCAGCTCACTCGACGGGAACACTGAAGCTTTCTTT.

This clonotype came up many times. This chain joins TRBV19 and TRBJ1-5; D not certain. V lost 5 bases to trimming and J lost 1 base, with 15 bases between them. This CDR3 spans 16 amino acids. Germline lookup yields CDR1 LNHDA and CDR2 SQIVND (reference sequence). The CDR3 sequence: CASSLRGEGSNQPQHF. DNA of the CDR3: TGTGCCAGTAGTCTTCGCGGGGAAGGAAGCAATCAGCCCCAGCATTTT.

The rearrangement links TRBV2 to TRBJ2-1, with TRBD2 as a possible D gene (5 bases). CDR1 and CDR2 (germline): SNHLY, FYNNEI. This CDR3 has 13 residues. Trimming stripped 4 bases from V and 10 bases from J, with 14 bases between. CDR3 bases: TGTGCCAGCAGTGGGGTCCACGGGGAAGAGCAGTTCTTC. Its protein is CASSGVHGEEQFF.

The table lists this clonotype with a few counts. The CDR3 loop is CALQNTGELFF. Here the CDR3 DNA reads TGCGCCTTGCAAAACACCGGGGAGCTGTTTTTT. The rearrangement links TRBV4-1 to TRBJ2-2; unclear D gene. The V gene's germline CDR1 is MGHRA and CDR2 YSYEKL. This CDR3 comprises 11 residues. V was trimmed by 11 bases and J by 2 bases, leaving 6 bases between them.

In this sample, this clonotype turned up many times. The chain links TRBV7-3 to TRBJ2-5, with D possibly being TRBD2 (5 bases). This CDR3 spans 13 amino acids. Germline CDR1 SGHTA, CDR2 FQGTGA. Between the trimmed V and J ends, which lost 0 bases and 7 bases, there was a span of 9 bases. The CDR3 DNA is TGTGCCAGCAGCTTAACGGTCGAGGGGACCCAGTACTTC. Residues: CASSLTVEGTQYF.

This clonotype was seen at least ten times. The V and J genes are TRBV5-4 and TRBJ2-3; the match to TRBD2 covers 10 bases. Unmatched junction bases numbered 3, after V lost 0 bases and J lost 2 bases. This CDR3 spans 16 amino acids. CDR1 is SGHNT and CDR2 is YYREEE in the germline V gene (reference sequence). CDR3 sequence: CASSLASGSTTDTQYF. In nucleotides, the CDR3 is TGTGCCAGCAGCTTGGCTAGCGGGAGTACCACAGATACGCAGTATTTT.

Many counts were recorded for this clonotype. The rearrangement links TRBV11-1 to TRBJ1-4, with no clear D. The germline CDR1 and CDR2 sequences are SGHAT and FQDESV (reference sequence). The CDR3 totals 12 residues. Trimming took off 4 bases at V and 8 bases at J, with 8 bases between the two ends. CDR3 nucleotides: TGTGCCAGCAGCTCCCGTAAAGAAAAACTGTTTTTT. This codes for CASSSRKEKLFF.

This clonotype was seen many times. The chain combines TRBV19 with TRBJ1-1; no reliable D call. Trimming took 3 bases from V and 1 from J, leaving 12 bases between them. The CDR3 has 15 residues. Germline V gene lookup returns CDR1 LNHDA and CDR2 SQIVND (reference sequence). The CDR3 is CASSIYRTENTEAFF. In DNA, the CDR3 is TGTGCCAGTAGTATCTACCGGACGGAGAACACTGAAGCTTTCTTT.

This clonotype was seen ten or more times. The chain combines TRBV20-1 with TRBJ2-1, with D possibly being TRBD2 (5 bases). Trimming left V 1 base short and J 2 bases short, with 12 bases between. CDR1 is DFQATT and CDR2 is SNEGSKA in the germline V gene (reference sequence). The CDR3 contains 15 residues. The CDR3 bases are TGCAGTGCTAGAGTCCGGCGGGCCCCCTACAATGAGCAGTTCTTC. It is translated as CSARVRRAPYNEQFF.

This clonotype came up many times. The V gene is TRBV2, the J gene TRBJ1-4; 8 bases line up with TRBD1. V trimming: 6 bases; J trimming: 7 bases; junction bases outside the gene matches: 4. Germline-derived CDR1 and CDR2 are SNHLY and FYNNEI. This CDR3 has 13 residues. The CDR3 DNA is TGTGCCAGCAGGGGGACAGGAATTGAAAAACTGTTTTTT. Translated: CASRGTGIEKLFF.

With respect to this clonotype: Being one base from a much bigger clone, this may be a read error. The V gene is TRBV7-2, the J gene TRBJ2-1, with D hard to call. CDR1 is SGHTA, CDR2 FQGNSA, per germline. Between the trimmed V and J ends, which lost 0 bases and 12 bases, there was a span of 15 bases. CDR3 size: 14 residues. The CDR3 protein is CASSLAEFSDGQFF. The CDR3 DNA reads as TGTGCCAGCAGCTTAGCTGAGTTTTCCGATGGGCAGTTCTTC.

This clonotype occurred many times. The genes are TRBV6-4 and TRBJ1-4; 8 bases align to TRBD1. The junction had 13 bases not matched to a gene; V was cut back by 6 bases and J by 10 bases. The CDR3 totals 15 residues. From germline, CDR1 is MRHNA and CDR2 SNTAGT. The CDR3 nucleotides are TGTGCCAGCAGCGACCGACAGGGGAGGTCTGGAAAACTGTTTTTT. It translates to CASSDRQGRSGKLFF.

This clonotype was counted many times. The genes are TRBV20-1 and TRBJ1-5; D not resolved. CDR1 and CDR2 from the germline V gene are DFQATT and SNEGSKA (reference sequence). With 5 bases removed from V and 0 bases from J, the gap between germline ends came to 17 bases. The CDR3 loop spans 16 amino acids. The CDR3 nucleotides read TGCAGTGCTCTGACCGCCCGGACTTATAGCAATCAGCCCCAGCATTTT. The encoded protein is CSALTARTYSNQPQHF.

This clonotype was observed many times. In DNA, the CDR3 is TGTGCCAGCAGCCAAGATCAAACTAGCGGGAATGAGCAGTTCTTC. Protein sequence: CASSQDQTSGNEQFF. The rearrangement uses TRBV3-1 and TRBJ2-1; 9 bases match TRBD2. Per the germline V gene, CDR1 is LGHDT and CDR2 is YNNKEL (reference sequence). The CDR3 spans 15 residues. J was trimmed by 7 bases and V by 0 bases; bases with no gene match: 4.

V gene TRBV19 combines with J gene TRBJ2-1, with D possibly matching TRBD1 (6 bases). V dropped 5 bases and J dropped 9 bases, with 23 bases sitting between them. The V gene's germline CDR1 is LNHDA and CDR2 SQIVND (reference sequence). The CDR3 length is 16 residues. CDR3: CASSPRGGVIFGEQFF. The CDR3 nucleotides read TGTGCCAGTAGTCCTCGAGGGGGAGTGATATTTGGTGAGCAGTTCTTC. Drawing the rest from reference TRBV19 and TRBJ2-1, the complete variable domain is DGGITQSPKYLFRKEGQNVTLSCEQNLNHDAMYWYRQDPGQGLRLIYYSQIVNDFQKGDIAEGYSVSREKKESFPLTVTSAQKNPTAFYLCASSPRGGVIFGEQFFGPGTRLTVL.

This clonotype has at least ten counts. The chain carries TRBV2 and TRBJ2-1, with D unresolved. The ends were cut back, 1 base at V and 10 bases at J, with 14 bases in the middle. Germline CDR1 reads SNHLY; CDR2 reads FYNNEI. The CDR3 has 14 residues. In nucleotides, the CDR3 is TGTGCCAGCAGTGAAGTGGCAGGAGCAGCCGAGCAGTTCTTC. It is translated as CASSEVAGAAEQFF.

This clonotype was seen many times. This chain uses TRBV4-1 with TRBJ1-1; D is undetermined. Germline lookup yields CDR1 MGHRA and CDR2 YSYEKL. V lost 5 bases and J lost 8, with 12 bases in between. There are 12 residues in the CDR3. The CDR3 loop reads CASSDWGGEAFF. CDR3 nucleotide sequence: TGCGCCAGCAGCGACTGGGGAGGCGAAGCTTTCTTT.

In its sample, this clonotype was seen many times. This chain links TRBV7-1 with TRBJ1-6, with TRBD1 matching 10 bases. TRBV7-1 is treated as an ORF (open reading frame) with a function not yet certain. This CDR3 spans 15 amino acids. V lost 3 bases, J lost 6 bases, and 2 bases stayed unmatched. The CDR3 sequence is CASSSGQGINSPLHF. CDR3 in DNA: TGTGCCAGCAGCTCGGGACAGGGGATTAATTCACCCCTCCACTTT.

This clonotype was detected only a few times. The chain recombines TRBV29-1 with TRBJ2-1; D is unclear. V was pared by 3 bases and J by 3 bases, with 3 bases between. The CDR3 consists of 11 residues. The germline V gene encodes CDR1 SQVTM and CDR2 ANQGSEA. This chain's CDR3 is CSVDLYNEQFF. The CDR3 DNA reads as TGCAGCGTTGACCTCTACAATGAGCAGTTCTTC.

This clonotype was seen repeatedly, ten times or more. The V gene is TRBV24-1, the J gene TRBJ2-1; 14 bases are shared with TRBD2. The V segment lost 3 bases and the J segment 7 bases; nucleotides outside the gene matches: 4. Germline CDR1 reads KGHDR; CDR2 reads SFDVKD. The CDR3 is 16 amino acids. The CDR3 DNA sequence: TGTGCCACCAGTGATCCAGGACTAGCGGGAGGTAATGAGCAGTTCTTC. This codes for CATSDPGLAGGNEQFF.

This clonotype occurred many times. This chain connects TRBV6-1 to TRBJ2-7, with 7 bases that match TRBD2. The junction had 6 bases not matched to a gene; V was cut back by 7 bases and J by 0 bases. Germline V gene data show CDR1 as MNHNS and CDR2 as SASEGT. CDR3 length: 14 residues. CDR3 protein: CASKAAGSSYEQYV. The CDR3 region has the DNA TGTGCCAGCAAGGCAGCGGGATCCTCCTACGAGCAGTACGTC.

This clonotype was detected many times. This chain links TRBV29-1 with TRBJ1-1; D remains unclear. There are 10 residues in the CDR3. Germline V lookup: CDR1 SQVTM, CDR2 ANQGSEA. The ends were cut back, 3 bases at V and 8 bases at J, with 7 bases in the middle. The CDR3 DNA reads TGCAGCGTTGAGAGAAAAGAAGCTTTCTTT. The encoded protein is CSVERKEAFF.

This chain uses TRBV11-1 with TRBJ2-3; TRBD2 matches at 12 bases. Trimming removed 2 bases from V and 4 bases from J; junction bases left unmatched: 7. The germline V gene encodes CDR1 SGHAT and CDR2 FQDESV (reference sequence). The CDR3 extends over 17 amino acids. In nucleotides, the CDR3 is TGTGCCAGCAGCTTATTGTTGCTAGCGGGGGGGCCAGATACGCAGTATTTT. This translates into CASSLLLLAGGPDTQYF.

This clonotype showed up many times. The V call is TRBV20-1, the J call TRBJ2-1, with 7 bases matching TRBD2. The germline V gene encodes CDR1 DFQATT and CDR2 SNEGSKA (reference sequence). V shed 5 bases, J shed 1 base, and the junction held 5 bases outside the gene matches. This CDR3 has 14 amino acids. In nucleotides, the CDR3 is TGCAGTGCTCTAAGCGGGGAGTCCTACAATGAGCAGTTCTTC. The encoded protein is CSALSGESYNEQFF.